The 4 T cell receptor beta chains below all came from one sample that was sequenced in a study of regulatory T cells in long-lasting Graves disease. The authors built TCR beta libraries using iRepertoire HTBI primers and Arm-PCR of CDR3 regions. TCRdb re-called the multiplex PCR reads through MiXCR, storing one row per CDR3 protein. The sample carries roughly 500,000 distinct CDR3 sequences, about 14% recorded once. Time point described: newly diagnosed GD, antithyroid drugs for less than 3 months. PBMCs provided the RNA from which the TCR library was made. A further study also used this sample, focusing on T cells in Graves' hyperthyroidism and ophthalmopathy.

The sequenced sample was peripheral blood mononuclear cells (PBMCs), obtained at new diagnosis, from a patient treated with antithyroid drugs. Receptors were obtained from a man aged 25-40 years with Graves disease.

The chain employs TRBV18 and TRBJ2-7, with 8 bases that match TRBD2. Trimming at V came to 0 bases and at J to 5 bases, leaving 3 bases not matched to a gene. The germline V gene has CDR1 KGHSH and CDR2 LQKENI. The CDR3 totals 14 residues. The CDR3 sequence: CASSPPPGGDEQYF. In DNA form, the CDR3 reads TGTGCCAGCTCACCACCTCCGGGGGGGGACGAGCAGTACTTC.

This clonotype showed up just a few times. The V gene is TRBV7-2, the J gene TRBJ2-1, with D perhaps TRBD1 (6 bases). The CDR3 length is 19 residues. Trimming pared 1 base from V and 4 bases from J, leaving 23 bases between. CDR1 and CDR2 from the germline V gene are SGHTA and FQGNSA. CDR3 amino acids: CASSLGGGLLLLRYNEQFF. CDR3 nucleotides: TGTGCCAGCAGCTTAGGAGGGGGTTTGTTACTCCTGAGATACAATGAGCAGTTCTTC.

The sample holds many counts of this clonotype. This CDR3 reads CASSSATRSYNEQFF. CDR3 DNA: TGCGCCAGCAGCTCGGCCACCAGATCCTACAATGAGCAGTTCTTC. This rearrangement joins TRBV5-1 to TRBJ2-1; D unresolved. V was cut by 3 bases and J by 1 base, with 11 bases left in between. This CDR3 is built from 15 residues. Germline V lookup: CDR1 SGHRS, CDR2 YFSETQ.

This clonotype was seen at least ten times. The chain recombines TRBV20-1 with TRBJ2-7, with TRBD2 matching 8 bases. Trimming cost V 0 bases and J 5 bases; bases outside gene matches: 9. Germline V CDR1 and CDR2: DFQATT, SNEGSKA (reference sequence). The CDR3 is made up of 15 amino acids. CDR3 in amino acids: CSARDREREYHEQYF. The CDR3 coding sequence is TGCAGTGCTAGAGACCGCGAGCGGGAGTACCACGAGCAGTACTTC.